The rows below give T cell receptor beta chains drawn from one sample of a study of blood T cells in healthy people across ages. Each CDR3 protein is one row after TCRdb ran MiXCR on the 5' RACE reads. The sample lists 950,000 to 1,200,000 distinct CDR3 sequences, about two fifths seen once, with about an eighth in the top ten. Specimen: blood. These receptors were collected from a man aged 18 to 29 in good health. CDR3s include the opening cysteine and the closing phenylalanine or tryptophan. A D gene is named only where the DNA matches it firmly. Part of the rows lack a size; the others show once, few, many or a class for expanded clones.

TRBJ1-2 | TRBV6-2/TRBV6-3 | TRBD1 | 14 | . | CASNLQGENYGYTF | TGTGCCAGCAATCTCCAGGGGGAGAACTATGGCTACACCTTC
TRBJ2-7 | TRBV12-3/TRBV12-4 | TRBD1 | 15 | many | CASSPRSRGFYEQYF | TGTGCCAGCAGTCCCCGGAGCAGGGGGTTCTACGAGCAGTACTTC
TRBJ1-2 | TRBV21-1 | . | 19 | . | CASSKERPGQVIRNYGYTF | TGTGCCAGCAGCAAAGAGCGACCGGGACAGGTAATTCGGAACTATGGCTACACCTTC
TRBJ2-3 | TRBV20-1 | . | 14 | . | CSAKVGEYTDTQYF | TGCAGTGCTAAGGTGGGAGAATACACAGATACGCAGTATTTT
TRBJ2-5 | TRBV6-5 | . | 15 | many | CASSYTAGTPETQYF | TGTGCCAGCAGTTACACAGCCGGGACACCAGAGACCCAGTACTTC
TRBJ2-3 | TRBV7-2 | . | 15 | few | CASSVPGVNTDTQYF | TGTGCCAGCAGCGTTCCCGGGGTAAACACAGATACGCAGTATTTT
TRBJ2-5 | TRBV4-3 | . | 15 | few | CASSQNRRDQETQYF | TGCGCCAGCAGCCAAAACAGGAGAGACCAAGAGACCCAGTACTTC
TRBJ1-2 | TRBV4-2 | . | 14 | few | CASSQDETGYGYTF | TGTGCCAGCAGCCAAGATGAGACAGGCTATGGCTACACCTTC
TRBJ1-6 | TRBV6-1 | TRBD1 | 16 | . | CASSDKTGVNNSPLHF | TGTGCCAGCAGTGACAAGACAGGGGTAAATAATTCACCCCTCCACTTT
TRBJ1-5 | TRBV10-3 | TRBD1 | 15 | . | CAISMGQGDNQPQHF | TGTGCCATCAGTATGGGACAGGGAGACAATCAGCCCCAGCATTTT
TRBJ2-3 | TRBV3-1 | . | 13 | few | CASSRLVADTQYF | TGTGCCAGCAGCCGACTAGTTGCAGATACGCAGTATTTT
TRBJ2-5 | TRBV7-6 | . | 14 | few | CASSLAAAGETQYF | TGTGCCAGCAGCTTAGCAGCGGCCGGAGAGACCCAGTACTTC
TRBJ2-3 | TRBV6-2/TRBV6-3 | TRBD1 | 15 | . | CASSPGQGGKDTQYF | TGTGCCAGCAGTCCAGGACAGGGAGGAAAAGATACGCAGTATTTT
TRBJ1-4 | TRBV14 | . | 12 | few | CASSQQGEKLFF | TGTGCCAGCAGCCAACAGGGAGAAAAACTGTTTTTT
TRBJ1-2 | TRBV7-2 | . | 14 | few | CASSLEGQSYGYTF | TGTGCCAGCAGCTTAGAAGGGCAGTCCTATGGCTACACCTTC
TRBJ2-1 | TRBV7-9 | TRBD2 | 15 | few | CASIHSGGARNEQFF | TGTGCCAGCATCCATAGCGGGGGGGCCCGAAATGAGCAGTTCTTC
TRBJ1-2 | TRBV5-4 | . | 12 | few | CASSLDSGGYTF | TGTGCCAGCAGTTTGGACAGCGGGGGCTACACCTTC
TRBJ2-7 | TRBV7-2 | TRBD2 | 15 | few | CASSVLAGVYNEQYF | TGTGCCAGCAGCGTACTAGCGGGGGTTTACAATGAGCAGTACTTC
TRBJ2-1 | TRBV7-2 | . | 17 | . | CASSSLVGRISYNEQFF | TGTGCCAGCAGCTCCCTGGTCGGACGGATCTCCTACAATGAGCAGTTCTTC
TRBJ1-2 | TRBV28 | TRBD1 | 18 | few | CASSPGTGSYDLNYGYTF | TGTGCCAGCAGTCCCGGGACAGGATCCTACGATCTTAACTATGGCTACACCTTC
TRBJ2-3 | TRBV6-1 | . | 14 | . | CASSDWQGPDTQYF | TGTGCCAGCAGTGATTGGCAGGGGCCAGATACGCAGTATTTT
TRBJ2-7 | TRBV12-5 | TRBD2 | 19 | . | CASGFLLAGGQSSYNEQYF | TGTGCTAGTGGTTTCTTACTAGCGGGGGGTCAGAGCTCCTACAATGAGCAGTACTTC
TRBJ2-5 | TRBV11-1 | . | 14 | . | CASASGGLQETQYF | TGTGCCAGCGCCTCCGGGGGTTTACAAGAGACCCAGTACTTC
TRBJ1-5 | TRBV12-3/TRBV12-4 | . | 13 | . | CASSPNERGPQHF | TGTGCCAGCAGCCCGAACGAAAGGGGTCCCCAGCATTTT
TRBJ2-7 | TRBV18 | TRBD1 | 13 | many | CASSPRQGAEQYF | TGTGCCAGCTCCCCTCGACAGGGTGCCGAGCAGTACTTC
TRBJ1-1 | TRBV20-1 | . | 13 | few | CSAPPIENTEAFF | TGCAGTGCCCCCCCGATTGAGAACACTGAAGCTTTCTTT
TRBJ2-3 | TRBV6-4 | TRBD2 | 16 | few | CASSDLAGGPTDTQYF | TGTGCCAGCAGTGACCTAGCGGGGGGGCCAACAGATACGCAGTATTTT
TRBJ2-2 | TRBV7-3 | TRBD2 | 16 | . | CASSLQSGGADGELFF | TGTGCCAGCAGCTTACAGAGCGGGGGGGCTGACGGGGAGCTGTTTTTT
TRBJ2-3 | TRBV20-1 | . | 16 | . | CSARTIGRSSTDTQYF | TGCAGTGCTAGAACGATCGGGCGGAGCAGCACAGATACGCAGTATTTT
TRBJ2-1 | TRBV6-2/TRBV6-3 | TRBD2 | 16 | few | CASWFTTSGGDNEQFF | TGTGCCAGCTGGTTCACAACTAGCGGGGGGGACAATGAGCAGTTCTTC
TRBJ1-1 | TRBV7-2 | . | 16 | few | CASSLGYQSMNTEAFF | TGTGCCAGCAGCTTAGGTTACCAATCTATGAACACTGAAGCTTTCTTT
TRBJ1-2 | TRBV5-1 | . | 13 | . | CASSLGQDNGYTF | TGCGCCAGCAGCTTGGGACAAGATAATGGCTACACCTTC
TRBJ2-5 | TRBV4-2 | TRBD2 | 15 | few | CASSQPRTSEETQYF | TGTGCCAGCAGCCAACCAAGGACTAGCGAAGAGACCCAGTACTTC
TRBJ2-7 | TRBV12-3/TRBV12-4 | TRBD1 | 14 | few | CASSRDRGPSEQYF | TGTGCCAGCAGTCGAGACAGGGGCCCATCCGAGCAGTACTTC
TRBJ2-7 | TRBV7-9 | . | 15 | once | CASSRWTIVCYEQYF | TGTGCCAGCAGCCGATGGACCATCGTATGCTACGAGCAGTACTTC
TRBJ2-1 | TRBV20-1 | . | 13 | . | CSARGIRRNEQFF | TGCAGTGCGAGGGGCATCCGTCGGAATGAGCAGTTCTTC
TRBJ2-1 | TRBV12-3/TRBV12-4 | . | 16 | . | CASSLAPGSPYNEQFF | TGTGCCAGCAGTTTAGCCCCAGGGAGCCCCTACAATGAGCAGTTCTTC
TRBJ2-1 | TRBV7-3 | TRBD2 | 16 | . | CASSPVAGGLVNEQFF | TGTGCCAGCAGCCCGGTAGCGGGGGGGCTAGTCAATGAGCAGTTCTTC
TRBJ2-1 | TRBV20-1 | . | 12 | few | CSAKVGGQNKFF | TGCAGTGCTAAAGTCGGGGGACAGAACAAGTTCTTC
TRBJ2-3 | TRBV6-2/TRBV6-3 | . | 13 | once | CASRTSFTDTQYF | TGTGCCAGCAGGACTTCCTTCACAGATACGCAGTATTTT
TRBJ1-5 | TRBV2 | . | 15 | . | CASILRDYSNQPQHF | TGTGCCAGCATACTTAGGGACTATAGCAATCAGCCCCAGCATTTT
TRBJ1-1 | TRBV13 | . | 13 | . | CASSPGRGPEAFF | TGTGCCAGCAGTCCCGGCAGGGGACCTGAAGCTTTCTTT
TRBJ1-6 | TRBV5-1 | . | 14 | . | CASSLEGMRSPLHF | TGCGCCAGCAGCTTGGAAGGGATGAGGTCACCCCTCCACTTT
TRBJ1-2 | TRBV9 | TRBD1 | 15 | . | CASSVQTGQGYGYTF | TGTGCCAGCAGCGTTCAAACCGGACAGGGCTATGGCTACACCTTC
TRBJ1-2 | TRBV7-8 | . | 16 | . | CASSSESSLLNYGYTF | TGTGCCAGCAGCTCCGAGTCGTCATTACTTAACTATGGCTACACCTTC
TRBJ2-1 | TRBV2 | TRBD1 | 12 | . | CASSERQGVRFF | TGTGCCAGCAGTGAACGTCAGGGGGTAAGGTTCTTC
TRBJ1-1 | TRBV4-3 | . | 16 | few | CASSQDLLDTENEAFF | TGCGCCAGCAGCCAAGACTTATTGGACACCGAGAATGAAGCTTTCTTT
TRBJ1-2 | TRBV25-1 | . | 13 | . | CASRGTEFYGYTF | TGTGCCAGCAGGGGGACGGAATTCTATGGCTACACCTTC
TRBJ2-2 | TRBV10-3 | . | 16 | few | CAISESSFVDTGELFF | TGTGCCATCAGTGAGAGTTCCTTTGTGGACACCGGGGAGCTGTTTTTT